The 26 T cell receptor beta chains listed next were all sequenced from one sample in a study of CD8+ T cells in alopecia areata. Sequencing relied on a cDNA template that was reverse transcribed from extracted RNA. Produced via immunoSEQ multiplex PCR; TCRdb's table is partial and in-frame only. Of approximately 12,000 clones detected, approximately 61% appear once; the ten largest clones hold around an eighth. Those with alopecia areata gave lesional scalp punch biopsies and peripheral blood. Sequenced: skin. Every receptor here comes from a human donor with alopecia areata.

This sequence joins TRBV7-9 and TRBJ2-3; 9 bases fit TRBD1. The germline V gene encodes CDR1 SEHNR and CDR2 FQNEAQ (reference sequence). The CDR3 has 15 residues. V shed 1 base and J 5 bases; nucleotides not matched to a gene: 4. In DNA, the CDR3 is TGTGCCAGCAGCTTAGACGGGACAGGGATAGATACGCAGTATTTT. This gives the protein CASSLDGTGIDTQYF.

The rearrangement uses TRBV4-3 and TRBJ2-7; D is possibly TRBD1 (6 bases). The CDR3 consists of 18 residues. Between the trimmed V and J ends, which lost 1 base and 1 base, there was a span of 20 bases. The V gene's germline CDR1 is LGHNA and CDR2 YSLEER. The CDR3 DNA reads TGCGCCAGCAGCCAAGGGGACACCCAATTGTCAGTTTCCTACGAGCAGTACTTC. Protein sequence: CASSQGDTQLSVSYEQYF.

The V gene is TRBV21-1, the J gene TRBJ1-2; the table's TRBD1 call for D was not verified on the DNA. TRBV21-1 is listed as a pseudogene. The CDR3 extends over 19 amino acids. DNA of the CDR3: TGTGCCAGCAGGGATGAAAGGGGGCAGAATGGGAATACGGGCTATGGCTACACCTTC. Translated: CASRDERGQNGNTGYGYTF.

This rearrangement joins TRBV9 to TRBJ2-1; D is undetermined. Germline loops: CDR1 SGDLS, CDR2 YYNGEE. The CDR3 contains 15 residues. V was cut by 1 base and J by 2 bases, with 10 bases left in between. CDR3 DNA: TGTGCCAGCAGCGTATCAGGTCTCCCCTACAATGAGCAGTTCTTC. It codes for CASSVSGLPYNEQFF.

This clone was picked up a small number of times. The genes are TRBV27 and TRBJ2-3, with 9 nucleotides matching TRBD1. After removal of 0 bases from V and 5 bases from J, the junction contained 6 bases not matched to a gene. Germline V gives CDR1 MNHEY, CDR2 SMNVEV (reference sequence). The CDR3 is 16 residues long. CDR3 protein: CASSLSGTGRGDTQYF. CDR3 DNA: TGTGCCAGCAGTTTATCCGGGACAGGGCGAGGAGATACGCAGTATTTT.

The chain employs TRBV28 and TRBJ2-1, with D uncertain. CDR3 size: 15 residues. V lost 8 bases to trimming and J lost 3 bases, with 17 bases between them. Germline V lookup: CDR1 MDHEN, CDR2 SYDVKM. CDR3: CASPPSVSGYNEQFF. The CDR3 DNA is TGTGCCAGCCCACCCTCGGTTAGTGGCTACAATGAGCAGTTCTTC.

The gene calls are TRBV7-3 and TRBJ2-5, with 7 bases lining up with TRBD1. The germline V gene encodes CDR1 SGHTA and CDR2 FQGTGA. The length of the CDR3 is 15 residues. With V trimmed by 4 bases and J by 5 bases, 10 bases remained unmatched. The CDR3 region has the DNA TGTGCCAGCAGCTCACAGGGGTATAGAGGGGAGACCCAGTACTTC. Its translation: CASSSQGYRGETQYF.

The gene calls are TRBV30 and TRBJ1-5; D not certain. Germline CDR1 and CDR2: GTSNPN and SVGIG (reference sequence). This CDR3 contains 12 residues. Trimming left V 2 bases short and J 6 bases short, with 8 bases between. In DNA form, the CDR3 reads TGTGCCTGGAGTCCCCCACGTCAGCCCCAGCATTTT. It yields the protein CAWSPPRQPQHF.

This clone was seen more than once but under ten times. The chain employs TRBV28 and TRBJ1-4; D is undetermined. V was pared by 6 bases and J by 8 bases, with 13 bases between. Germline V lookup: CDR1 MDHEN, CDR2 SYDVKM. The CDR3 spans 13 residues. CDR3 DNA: TGTGCCAGCAGGTGGAGCGCTCGGGAAAAACTGTTTTTT. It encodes CASRWSAREKLFF.

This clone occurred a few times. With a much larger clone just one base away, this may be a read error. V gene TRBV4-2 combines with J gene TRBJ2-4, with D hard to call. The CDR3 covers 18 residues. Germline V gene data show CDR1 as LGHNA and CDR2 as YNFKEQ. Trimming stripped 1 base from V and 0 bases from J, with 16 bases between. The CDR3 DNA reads TGTGCCAGCAGCCAAGCAGGAACGACTCCCTTAGCCAAAAACATTCAGTACTTC. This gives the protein CASSQAGTTPLAKNIQYF.

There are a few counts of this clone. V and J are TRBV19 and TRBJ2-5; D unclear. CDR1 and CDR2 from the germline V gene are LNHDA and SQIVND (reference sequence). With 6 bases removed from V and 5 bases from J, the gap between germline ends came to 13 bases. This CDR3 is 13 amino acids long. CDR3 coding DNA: TGTGCCAGTAGCTCTTTGGCCTTGGAGACCCAGTACTTC. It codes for CASSSLALETQYF.

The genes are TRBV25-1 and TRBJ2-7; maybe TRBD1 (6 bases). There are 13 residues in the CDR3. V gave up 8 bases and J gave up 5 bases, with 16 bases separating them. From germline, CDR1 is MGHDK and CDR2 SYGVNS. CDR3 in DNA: TGTGCCAGCGCCACACAGGGAAGAGACGAGCAGTACTTC. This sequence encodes CASATQGRDEQYF.

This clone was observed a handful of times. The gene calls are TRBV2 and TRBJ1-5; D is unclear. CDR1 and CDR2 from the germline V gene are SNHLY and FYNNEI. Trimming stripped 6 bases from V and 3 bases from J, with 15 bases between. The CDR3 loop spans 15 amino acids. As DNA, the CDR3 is TGTGCCAGCAGCAAAAGGCTGGCGAACAATCAGCCCCAGCATTTT. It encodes CASSKRLANNQPQHF.

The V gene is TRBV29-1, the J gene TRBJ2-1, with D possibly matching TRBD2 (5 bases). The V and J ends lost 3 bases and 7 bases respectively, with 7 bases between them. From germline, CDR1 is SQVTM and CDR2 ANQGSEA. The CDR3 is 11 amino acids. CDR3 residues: CSVDRGNEQFF. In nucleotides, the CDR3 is TGCAGCGTTGATCGGGGAAATGAGCAGTTCTTC.

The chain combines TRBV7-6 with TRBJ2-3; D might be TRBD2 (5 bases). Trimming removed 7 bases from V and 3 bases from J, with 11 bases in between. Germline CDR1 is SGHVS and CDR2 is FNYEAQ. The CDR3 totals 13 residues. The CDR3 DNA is TGTGCCAGCATCCCCTGGAGGACAGATACGCAGTATTTT. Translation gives CASIPWRTDTQYF.

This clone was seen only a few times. The CDR3 region is CASSYAGTASYEQYF. The CDR3 bases are TGTGCCAGCAGTTACGCCGGGACAGCTTCCTACGAGCAGTACTTC. This sequence joins TRBV6-5 and TRBJ2-7; 7 nucleotides line up with TRBD1. CDR1 is MNHEY, CDR2 SVGAGI, per germline. V gave up 2 bases and J gave up 1 base; unmatched junction bases: 5. CDR3 size: 15 residues.

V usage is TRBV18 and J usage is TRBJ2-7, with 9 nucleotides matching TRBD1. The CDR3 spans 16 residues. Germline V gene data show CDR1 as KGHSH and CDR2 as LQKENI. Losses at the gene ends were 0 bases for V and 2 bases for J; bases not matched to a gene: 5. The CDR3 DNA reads TGTGCCAGCTCACCACCGAGGGGGACAGGGACCTACGAGCAGTACTTC. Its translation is CASSPPRGTGTYEQYF.

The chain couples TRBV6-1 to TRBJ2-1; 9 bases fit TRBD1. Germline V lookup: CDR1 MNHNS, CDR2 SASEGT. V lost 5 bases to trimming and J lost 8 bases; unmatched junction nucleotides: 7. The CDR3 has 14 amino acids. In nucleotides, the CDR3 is TGTGCCAGCAGTCCGGACAGGGGCTGGTATGAGCAGTTCTTC. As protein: CASSPDRGWYEQFF.

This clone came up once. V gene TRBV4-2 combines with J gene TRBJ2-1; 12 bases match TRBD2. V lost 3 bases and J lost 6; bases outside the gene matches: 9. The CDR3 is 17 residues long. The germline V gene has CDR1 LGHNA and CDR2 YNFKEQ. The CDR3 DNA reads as TGTGCCAGCAGCCAGAAGAATCTAGCGGGGGGGCTCAATGAGCAGTTCTTC. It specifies CASSQKNLAGGLNEQFF.

The CDR3 protein is CAWSVPSLGQGAGWITEAFF. In DNA, the CDR3 is TGTGCCTGGAGTGTACCTTCACTCGGACAGGGGGCGGGTTGGATCACTGAAGCTTTCTTT. The chain combines TRBV30 with TRBJ1-1; TRBD1 agrees at 11 bases. CDR1 GTSNPN and CDR2 SVGIG come from the germline V gene (reference sequence). CDR3 length: 20 amino acids. The junction had 19 bases not matched to a gene; V was cut back by 0 bases and J by 4 bases.

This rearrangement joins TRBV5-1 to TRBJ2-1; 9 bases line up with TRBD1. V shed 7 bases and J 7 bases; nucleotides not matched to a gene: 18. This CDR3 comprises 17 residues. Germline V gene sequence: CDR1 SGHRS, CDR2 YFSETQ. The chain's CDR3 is CASDPSTGGTVRNEQFF. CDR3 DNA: TGCGCCAGCGATCCCTCAACAGGGGGCACTGTCAGAAATGAGCAGTTCTTC.

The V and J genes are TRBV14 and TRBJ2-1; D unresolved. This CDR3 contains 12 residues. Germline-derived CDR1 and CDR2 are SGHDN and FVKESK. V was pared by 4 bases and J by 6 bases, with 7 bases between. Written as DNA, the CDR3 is TGTGCCAGCAGCCTTTACGCCAATGAGCAGTTCTTC. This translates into CASSLYANEQFF.

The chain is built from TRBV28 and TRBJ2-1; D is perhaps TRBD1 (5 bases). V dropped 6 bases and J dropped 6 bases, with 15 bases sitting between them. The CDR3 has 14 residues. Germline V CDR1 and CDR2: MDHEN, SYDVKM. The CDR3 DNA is TGTGCCAGCAGCCATCGAGCAGGGTTCAATGAGCAGTTCTTC. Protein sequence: CASSHRAGFNEQFF.

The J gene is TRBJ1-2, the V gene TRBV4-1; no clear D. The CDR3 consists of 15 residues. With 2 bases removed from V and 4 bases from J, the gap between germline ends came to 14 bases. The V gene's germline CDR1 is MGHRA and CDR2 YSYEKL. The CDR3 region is CASSQPTDGLYGYTF. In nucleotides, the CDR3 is TGCGCCAGCAGCCAACCTACAGACGGTCTCTATGGCTACACCTTC.

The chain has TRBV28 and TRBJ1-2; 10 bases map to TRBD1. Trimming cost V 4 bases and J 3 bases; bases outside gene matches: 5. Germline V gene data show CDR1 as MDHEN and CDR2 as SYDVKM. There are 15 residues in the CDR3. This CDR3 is CASSSSGQGDYGYTF. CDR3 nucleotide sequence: TGTGCCAGCAGTTCTAGTGGACAGGGGGACTATGGCTACACCTTC.

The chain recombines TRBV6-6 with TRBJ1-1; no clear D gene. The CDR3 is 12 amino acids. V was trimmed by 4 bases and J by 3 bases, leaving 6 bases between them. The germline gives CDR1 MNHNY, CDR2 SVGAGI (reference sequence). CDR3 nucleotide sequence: TGTGCCAGCAGTTTGAGGGACACTGAAGCTTTCTTT. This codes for CASSLRDTEAFF.